The 19 T cell receptor beta chains below all came from one sample that was sequenced in a study of blood T cell repertoires in COVID-19. This table comes from immunoSEQ multiplex PCR, and its TCRdb copy is limited to in-frame clones, with some not included. This table has approximately 140,000 clones, approximately 84% appearing once. Material for sequencing was PBMCs or T cells enriched from blood (not recorded which). The receptor set was obtained from a woman between 50 and 59 years old with acute COVID-19.

Only a few counts were recorded for this clone. V usage is TRBV7-3 and J usage is TRBJ1-2, with D possibly matching TRBD1 (6 bases). CDR3 size: 15 residues. The germline V and J ends were trimmed by 2 bases and 2 bases, with 12 bases remaining between them. Germline CDR1 reads SGHTA; CDR2 reads FQGTGA. This CDR3 is CASSLGGQANYGYTF. The CDR3 coding sequence is TGTGCCAGCAGCTTAGGGGGCCAGGCCAACTATGGCTACACCTTC.

This chain uses TRBV11-3 with TRBJ2-7; TRBD1 matches at 8 bases. The CDR3 has 14 residues. With 5 bases clipped from V and 6 bases from J, the junction kept 9 bases outside the gene matches. The germline V gene encodes CDR1 SGHNT and CDR2 YENEEA. The CDR3 DNA follows: TGTGCCAGCAGCGGTCGACAGGGGAGCGGCGAGCAGTACTTC. Residues: CASSGRQGSGEQYF.

The table lists this clone with a few counts. The genes are TRBV20-1 and TRBJ2-1; D tentatively reads TRBD1 or TRBD2 (5 bases each). The CDR3 runs to 12 residues. The germline gives CDR1 DFQATT, CDR2 SNEGSKA (reference sequence). V dropped 3 bases and J dropped 8 bases, with 11 bases sitting between them. The CDR3 sequence: CSASGGSDEQFF. Written as DNA, the CDR3 is TGCAGTGCTAGTGGGGGTAGCGATGAGCAGTTCTTC.

J is TRBJ2-7 and V is TRBV6-5; TRBD2 might be the D (5 bases). The length of the CDR3 is 16 residues. The germline V gene has CDR1 MNHEY and CDR2 SVGAGI. Trimming cost V 0 bases and J 4 bases, with 16 bases left between them. CDR3 sequence (DNA): TGTGCCAGCAGTTACTCGAGAGGGCTTGGGGAGTACGAGCAGTACTTC. Its translation is CASSYSRGLGEYEQYF.

The chain carries TRBV7-8 and TRBJ1-4; no definite D call. This CDR3 comprises 17 residues. Deletions cut 2 bases from V and 2 bases from J, with 15 bases between. In germline, CDR1 is SGHVS, CDR2 FQNEAQ. CDR3 coding DNA: TGTGCCAGCAGCTTATTTGTCTCCCCACGGACTAATGAAAAACTGTTTTTT. Protein product: CASSLFVSPRTNEKLFF. The complete variable domain, with remaining parts taken from reference TRBV7-8 and TRBJ1-4, reads GAGVSQSPRYKVAKRGQDVALRCDPISGHVSLFWYQQALGQGPEFLTYFQNEAQLDKSGLPSDRFFAERPEGSVSTLKIQRTQQEDSAVYLCASSLFVSPRTNEKLFFGSGTQLSVL.

The chain carries TRBV5-1 and TRBJ2-7; 7 positions agree with TRBD1. In germline, CDR1 is SGHRS, CDR2 YFSETQ. The trim removed 4 bases at V and 0 bases at J, leaving 7 bases unmatched. The CDR3 length is 15 residues. The CDR3 reads CASSHSGQSSYEQYF. The CDR3 bases are TGCGCCAGCAGCCACTCGGGACAGTCCTCCTACGAGCAGTACTTC.

The chain employs TRBV5-1 and TRBJ2-5; D is perhaps TRBD2 (5 bases). CDR1 is SGHRS and CDR2 is YFSETQ in the germline V gene. V lost 0 bases, J lost 5 bases, and 11 bases lay in between. The CDR3 runs to 14 residues. In DNA, the CDR3 is TGCGCCAGCAGCTTGGTTCTAGCCGGGGAGACCCAGTACTTC. This encodes CASSLVLAGETQYF.

As concerns this clone: This same CDR3 is encoded by further DNA sequences in the sample. The chain recombines TRBV19 with TRBJ1-2; D is ambiguous. Germline lookup yields CDR1 LNHDA and CDR2 SQIVND (reference sequence). Trimming left V 5 bases short and J 2 bases short, with 9 bases between. The CDR3 is 13 residues long. The CDR3 loop reads CASSSGVNYGYTF. The DNA of the CDR3 is TGTGCCAGTAGTTCCGGAGTCAACTATGGCTACACCTTC.

This clone occurred once. The DNA of the CDR3 is TGCGCCAGCAGCCGGGGACTAGCGGGAGCAGATGAGCAGTTCTTC. Residues: CASSRGLAGADEQFF. The chain carries TRBV5-1 and TRBJ2-1, with 14 bases aligning to TRBD2. Germline V gene lookup returns CDR1 SGHRS and CDR2 YFSETQ. J was trimmed by 8 bases and V by 4 bases; bases with no gene match: 5. The CDR3 contains 15 residues.

In its sample, this clone was seen a few times. V usage is TRBV19 and J usage is TRBJ2-2, with TRBD1 as a possible D gene (6 bases). The CDR3 spans 14 residues. Germline CDR1 is LNHDA and CDR2 is SQIVND (reference sequence). V was shortened by 7 bases and J by 1 base, with 10 bases between the two germline ends. The chain's CDR3 is CASTRQENTGELFF. The CDR3 coding sequence is TGTGCCAGTACCCGACAGGAGAACACCGGGGAGCTGTTTTTT.

This chain connects TRBV5-6 to TRBJ1-2, with 8 bases aligning to TRBD1. V lost 4 bases, J lost 8 bases, and 19 bases stayed unmatched. The CDR3 contains 17 residues. The germline gives CDR1 SGHDT, CDR2 YYEEEE. This CDR3 reads CASSPEGRGPSARGYTF. CDR3 sequence (DNA): TGTGCCAGCAGCCCCGAGGGCAGGGGGCCGTCCGCGCGAGGCTACACCTTC.

The chain employs TRBV5-8 and TRBJ1-5, with unresolved D. Trimming removed 1 base at V and 0 bases at J, with 14 bases between. CDR3 length: 17 residues. CDR1 is SGHTS, CDR2 YDEGEE, per germline. CDR3 DNA: TGTGCCAGCAGCTTGTTAGCCGGAACCCATAGCAATCAGCCCCAGCATTTT. This codes for CASSLLAGTHSNQPQHF.

The chain joins TRBV14 to TRBJ2-3, with TRBD1 as a possible D gene (5 bases). Germline V gives CDR1 SGHDN, CDR2 FVKESK. Trimming took off 1 base at V and 3 bases at J, with 14 bases between the two ends. The CDR3 is 16 amino acids. In nucleotides, the CDR3 is TGTGCCAGCAGCCAAGGAAAGGGGTCGAGTACAGATACGCAGTATTTT. Its protein is CASSQGKGSSTDTQYF.

This chain links TRBV19 with TRBJ2-7; TRBD2 matches 7 bases. Looked up from germline, CDR1 is LNHDA and CDR2 is SQIVND (reference sequence). V was pared by 1 base and J by 3 bases, with 9 bases of the junction left unmatched. This CDR3 region has 16 residues. The CDR3 nucleotides are TGTGCCAGTAGTATAGCGGGGACTAACACCCTCTACGAGCAGTACTTC. Its translation is CASSIAGTNTLYEQYF.

By sample fraction, this clone is medium-sized (0.01 to 0.1%). The V gene is TRBV6-5, the J gene TRBJ1-5, with 9 bases aligning to TRBD1. CDR1 and CDR2 from the germline V gene are MNHEY and SVGAGI. CDR3 length equals 14 residues. V trimming: 5 bases; J trimming: 8 bases; junction bases outside the gene matches: 7. The CDR3, as DNA: TGTGCCAGCAGTCAGGGACAGGGTGTTAAGCCCCAGCATTTT. The encoded protein is CASSQGQGVKPQHF.

The rearrangement joins TRBV7-9 to TRBJ1-3; possible D gene TRBD1, 6 bases. The length of the CDR3 is 15 residues. Germline CDR1 and CDR2: SEHNR and FQNEAQ (reference sequence). V shed 3 bases and J shed 2 bases, with 11 bases lying between them. The CDR3 here is CASSLQGSTGNTIYF. DNA for the CDR3: TGTGCCAGCAGCTTGCAGGGGAGCACTGGAAACACCATATATTTT.

DNA of the CDR3: TGTGCCATCAGTGACGGGACTAGCGTGCCACATGAGCAGTTCTTC. It yields the protein CAISDGTSVPHEQFF. The chain combines TRBV10-3 with TRBJ2-1; 10 bases are a match to TRBD2. The germline gives CDR1 ENHRY, CDR2 SYGVKD. Losses at the gene ends were 3 bases for V and 8 bases for J; bases not matched to a gene: 7. This CDR3 is 15 amino acids long.

V is TRBV3-1 (or the pseudogene TRBV3-2) and J is TRBJ2-4, with 9 bases that match TRBD2. CDR1 LGHDT and CDR2 YNNKEL come from the germline V gene (reference sequence). V lost 0 bases and J lost 8; bases outside the gene matches: 11. The CDR3 is 17 amino acids. The CDR3 is CASSQDSGLATKDIQYF. The CDR3 region has the DNA TGTGCCAGCAGCCAAGATTCAGGACTAGCGACGAAGGACATTCAGTACTTC.

V is TRBV7-2 and J is TRBJ1-2, with 9 nucleotides matching TRBD1. There are 16 residues in the CDR3. Germline loops: CDR1 SGHTA, CDR2 FQGNSA. V was clipped by 2 bases and J by 7 bases; unmatched bases: 11. The CDR3 region is CASSLTTGGFVRGYTF. CDR3 coding DNA: TGTGCCAGCAGCTTAACGACAGGGGGTTTCGTGCGTGGCTACACCTTC.